Below, one T cell receptor (beta chain) is given with its context. Its specificity is unknown. Via MiXCR, TCRdb re-called the PCR reads, giving one row per CDR3 protein. This table holds some 15,000 distinct CDR3 sequences, 66% found once. V lost 7 bases and J lost 0, with 15 bases in between. Germline V lookup: CDR1 MNHEY, CDR2 SMNVEV (reference sequence). This CDR3 has 15 amino acids. This sample stems from a study of vaccination and CD4 T cells after COVID-19. Study details: Post-vaccination specimens were collected at a median of approximately 66 days following dose two (range 14 to 241).

General observations from the study: The median count of SARS-CoV-2-reactive clonotypes rose from approximately 21 to 40, not significantly. In convalescent patients, 304 of 307 vaccine-specific clones were spike mono-reactive. A median of 86.3% of reactive clones, in convalescent patients, became evident only post-vaccination.

The receptor was derived from a human donor who had recovered from COVID-19. This chain links TRBV27 with TRBJ1-1; unclear D gene. Material: CD4+ T cells from blood, obtained after SARS-CoV-2 vaccination. In DNA form, the CDR3 reads TGTGCCAGCAACGCTCAGTTGGGTATGAACACTGAAGCTTTCTTT. It yields the protein CASNAQLGMNTEAFF.